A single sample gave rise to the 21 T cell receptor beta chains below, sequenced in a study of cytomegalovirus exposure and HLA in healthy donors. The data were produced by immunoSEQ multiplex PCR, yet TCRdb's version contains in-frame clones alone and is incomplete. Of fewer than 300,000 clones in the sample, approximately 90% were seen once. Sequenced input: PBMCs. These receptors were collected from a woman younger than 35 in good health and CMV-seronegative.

The CDR3 sequence is CSAGGERRDRGLKTYEQYF. The CDR3 DNA follows: TGCAGCGCAGGGGGGGAGAGAAGGGACAGGGGACTTAAAACCTACGAGCAGTACTTC. The chain is built from TRBV29-1 and TRBJ2-7, with 10 bases lining up with TRBD1. CDR3 size: 19 residues. V was clipped by 7 bases and J by 2 bases; unmatched bases: 23. Germline values: CDR1 SQVTM, CDR2 ANQGSEA.

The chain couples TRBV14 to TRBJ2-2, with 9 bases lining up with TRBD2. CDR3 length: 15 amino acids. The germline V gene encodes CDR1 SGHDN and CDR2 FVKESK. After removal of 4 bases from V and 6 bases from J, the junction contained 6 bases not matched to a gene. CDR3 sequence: CASSPGLARAGELFF. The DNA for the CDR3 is TGTGCCAGCAGCCCAGGACTAGCGAGGGCCGGGGAGCTGTTTTTT. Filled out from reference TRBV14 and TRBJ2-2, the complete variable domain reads EAGVTQFPSHSVIEKGQTVTLRCDPISGHDNLYWYRRVMGKEIKFLLHFVKESKQDESGMPNNRFLAERTGGTYSTLKVQPAELEDSGVYFCASSPGLARAGELFFGEGSRLTVL.

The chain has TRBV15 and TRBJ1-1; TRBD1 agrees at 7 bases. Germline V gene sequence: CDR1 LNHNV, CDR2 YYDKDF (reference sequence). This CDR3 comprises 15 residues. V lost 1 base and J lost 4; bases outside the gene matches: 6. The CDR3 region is CATSRASGGPTEAFF. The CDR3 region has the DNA TGTGCCACCAGCAGAGCCTCAGGGGGTCCCACTGAAGCTTTCTTT.

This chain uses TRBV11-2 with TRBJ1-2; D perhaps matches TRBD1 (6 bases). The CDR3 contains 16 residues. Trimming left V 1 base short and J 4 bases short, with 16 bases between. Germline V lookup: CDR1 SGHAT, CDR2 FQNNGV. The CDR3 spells CASSLVSWTATYGYTF. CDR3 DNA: TGTGCCAGCAGCTTAGTTTCCTGGACAGCCACCTATGGCTACACCTTC. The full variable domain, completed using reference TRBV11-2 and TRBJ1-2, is EAGVAQSPRYKIIEKRQSVAFWCNPISGHATLYWYQQILGQGPKLLIQFQNNGVVDDSQLPKDRFSAERLKGVDSTLKIQPAKLEDSAVYLCASSLVSWTATYGYTFGSGTRLTVV.

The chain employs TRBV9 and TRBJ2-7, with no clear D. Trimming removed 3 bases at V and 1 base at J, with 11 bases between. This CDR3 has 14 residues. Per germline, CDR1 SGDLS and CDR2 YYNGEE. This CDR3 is CASSERLLSYEQYF. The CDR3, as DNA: TGTGCCAGCAGCGAGCGACTCCTGTCCTACGAGCAGTACTTC.

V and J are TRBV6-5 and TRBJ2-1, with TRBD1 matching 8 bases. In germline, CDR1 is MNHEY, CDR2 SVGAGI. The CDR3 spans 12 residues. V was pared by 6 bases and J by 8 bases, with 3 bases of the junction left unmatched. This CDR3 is CASRRTGHEQFF. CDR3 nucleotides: TGTGCCAGCAGAAGGACAGGGCATGAGCAGTTCTTC.

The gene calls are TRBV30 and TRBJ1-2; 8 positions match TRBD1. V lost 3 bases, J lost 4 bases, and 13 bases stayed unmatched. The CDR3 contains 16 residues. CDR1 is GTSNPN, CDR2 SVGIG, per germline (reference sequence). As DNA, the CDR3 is TGTGCCTGGAGCGCTAAAAGCAGGGGGCGCGTCTATGGCTACACCTTC. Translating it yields CAWSAKSRGRVYGYTF.

In DNA form, the CDR3 reads TGTGCCAGCAGCCCCTGGACTAGCGGTACCACCGGGGAGCTGTTTTTT. This encodes CASSPWTSGTTGELFF. The chain joins TRBV9 to TRBJ2-2; 10 bases map to TRBD2. V was pared by 4 bases and J by 4 bases, with 7 bases of the junction left unmatched. The CDR3 totals 16 residues. Looked up from germline, CDR1 is SGDLS and CDR2 is YYNGEE. The full variable domain, rest sourced from reference TRBV9 and TRBJ2-2, is DSGVTQTPKHLITATGQRVTLRCSPRSGDLSVYWYQQSLDQGLQFLIQYYNGEERAKGNILERFSAQQFPDLHSELNLSSLELGDSALYFCASSPWTSGTTGELFFGEGSRLTVL.

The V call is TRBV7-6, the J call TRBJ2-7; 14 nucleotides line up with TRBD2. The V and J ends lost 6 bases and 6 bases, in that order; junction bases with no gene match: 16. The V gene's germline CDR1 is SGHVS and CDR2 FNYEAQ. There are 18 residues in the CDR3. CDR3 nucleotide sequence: TGTGCCAGCAGTCCAACCCGGACTAGCGGGAGGTCCGCCGGCGAGCAGTACTTC. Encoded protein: CASSPTRTSGRSAGEQYF.

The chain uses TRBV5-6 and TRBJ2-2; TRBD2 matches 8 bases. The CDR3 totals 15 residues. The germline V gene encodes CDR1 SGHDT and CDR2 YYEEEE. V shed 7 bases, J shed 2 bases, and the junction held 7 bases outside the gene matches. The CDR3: CASSGGGFNTGELFF. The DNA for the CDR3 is TGTGCCAGCTCCGGGGGGGGTTTCAACACCGGGGAGCTGTTTTTT.

This CDR3 reads CAIKDSGSGNTIYF. Written as DNA, the CDR3 is TGTGCCATCAAGGACTCCGGCTCTGGAAACACCATATATTTT. V is TRBV10-3 and J is TRBJ1-3, with D uncertain. The CDR3 has 14 amino acids. CDR1 and CDR2 from the germline V gene are ENHRY and SYGVKD. Trimming removed 7 bases from V and 0 bases from J, with 10 bases in between.

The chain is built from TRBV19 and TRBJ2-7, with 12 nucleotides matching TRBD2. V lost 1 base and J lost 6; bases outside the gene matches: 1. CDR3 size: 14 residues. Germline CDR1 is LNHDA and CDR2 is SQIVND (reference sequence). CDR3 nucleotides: TGTGCCAGTAGTATAGGACTAGCGGGAGTCGAGCAGTACTTC. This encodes CASSIGLAGVEQYF. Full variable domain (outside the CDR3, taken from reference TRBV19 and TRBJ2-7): DGGITQSPKYLFRKEGQNVTLSCEQNLNHDAMYWYRQDPGQGLRLIYYSQIVNDFQKGDIAEGYSVSREKKESFPLTVTSAQKNPTAFYLCASSIGLAGVEQYFGPGTRLTVT.

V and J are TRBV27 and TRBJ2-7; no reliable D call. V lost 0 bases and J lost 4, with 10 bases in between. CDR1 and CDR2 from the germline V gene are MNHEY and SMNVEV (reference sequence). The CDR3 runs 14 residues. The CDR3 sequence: CASSLSYRPYEQYF. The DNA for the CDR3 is TGTGCCAGCAGTTTATCGTACAGACCATACGAGCAGTACTTC.

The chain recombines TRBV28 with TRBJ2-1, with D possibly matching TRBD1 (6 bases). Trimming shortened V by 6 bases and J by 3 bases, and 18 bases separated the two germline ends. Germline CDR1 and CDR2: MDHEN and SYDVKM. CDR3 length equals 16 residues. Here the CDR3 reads CASRFVTGTLYNEQFF. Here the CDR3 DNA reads TGTGCCAGCAGATTTGTTACCGGGACACTCTACAATGAGCAGTTCTTC.

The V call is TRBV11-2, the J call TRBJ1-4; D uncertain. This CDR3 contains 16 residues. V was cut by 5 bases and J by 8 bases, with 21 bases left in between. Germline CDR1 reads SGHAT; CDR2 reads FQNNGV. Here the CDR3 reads CASSTSGNRYGEKLFF. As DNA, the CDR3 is TGTGCCAGCAGCACCTCCGGGAACCGTTATGGCGAAAAACTGTTTTTT.

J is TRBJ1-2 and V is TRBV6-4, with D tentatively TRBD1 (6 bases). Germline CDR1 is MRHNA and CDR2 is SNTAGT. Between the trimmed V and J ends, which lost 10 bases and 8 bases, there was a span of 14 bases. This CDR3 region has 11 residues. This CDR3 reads CANPQGSGYTF. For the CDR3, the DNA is TGTGCCAATCCACAGGGTTCGGGCTACACCTTC.

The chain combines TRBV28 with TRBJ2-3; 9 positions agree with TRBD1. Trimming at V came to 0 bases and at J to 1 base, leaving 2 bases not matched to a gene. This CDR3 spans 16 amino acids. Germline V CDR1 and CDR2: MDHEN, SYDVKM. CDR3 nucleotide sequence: TGTGCCAGCAGTTTATGGGGGACAGGGCGCACAGATACGCAGTATTTT. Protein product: CASSLWGTGRTDTQYF.

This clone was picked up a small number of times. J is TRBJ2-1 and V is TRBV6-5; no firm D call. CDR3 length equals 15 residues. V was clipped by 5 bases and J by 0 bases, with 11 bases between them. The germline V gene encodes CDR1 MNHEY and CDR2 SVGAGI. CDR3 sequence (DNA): TGTGCCAGCAGTACTCATTGGAGCTCCTACAATGAGCAGTTCTTC. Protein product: CASSTHWSSYNEQFF.

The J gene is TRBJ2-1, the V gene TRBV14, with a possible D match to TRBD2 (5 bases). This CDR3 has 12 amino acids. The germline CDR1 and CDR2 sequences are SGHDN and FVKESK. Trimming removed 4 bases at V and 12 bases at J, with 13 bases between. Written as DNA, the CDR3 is TGTGCCAGCAGCCTCCCGGGGTTGGGGCAGTTCTTC. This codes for CASSLPGLGQFF.

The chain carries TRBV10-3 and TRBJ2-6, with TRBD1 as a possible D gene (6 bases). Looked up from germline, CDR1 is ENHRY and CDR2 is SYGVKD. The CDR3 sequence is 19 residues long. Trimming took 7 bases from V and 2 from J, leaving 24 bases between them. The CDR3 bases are TGTGCCATCACTACCGGGACACTCGACGTACTCACTGGGGCCAACGTCCTGACTTTC. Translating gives CAITTGTLDVLTGANVLTF.

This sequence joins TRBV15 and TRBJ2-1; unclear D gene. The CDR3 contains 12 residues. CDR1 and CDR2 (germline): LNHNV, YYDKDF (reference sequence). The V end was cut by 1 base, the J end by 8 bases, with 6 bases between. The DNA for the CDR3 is TGTGCCACCAGCAGAGGTTATGATGAGCAGTTCTTC. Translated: CATSRGYDEQFF.